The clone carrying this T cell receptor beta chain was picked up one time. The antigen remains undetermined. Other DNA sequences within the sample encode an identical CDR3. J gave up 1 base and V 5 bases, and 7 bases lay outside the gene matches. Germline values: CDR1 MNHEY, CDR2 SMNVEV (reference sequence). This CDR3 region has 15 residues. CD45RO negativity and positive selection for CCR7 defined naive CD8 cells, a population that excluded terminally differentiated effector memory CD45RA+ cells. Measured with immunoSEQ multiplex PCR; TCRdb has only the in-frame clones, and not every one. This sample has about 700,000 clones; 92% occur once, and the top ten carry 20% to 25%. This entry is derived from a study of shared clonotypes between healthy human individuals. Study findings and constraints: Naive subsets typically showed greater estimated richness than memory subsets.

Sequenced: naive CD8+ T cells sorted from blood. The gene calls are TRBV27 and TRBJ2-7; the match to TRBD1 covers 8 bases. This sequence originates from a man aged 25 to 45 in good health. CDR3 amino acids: CASSPGQGPSYEQYF. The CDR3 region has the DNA TGTGCCAGCAGTCCCGGACAGGGCCCTTCCTACGAGCAGTACTTC.